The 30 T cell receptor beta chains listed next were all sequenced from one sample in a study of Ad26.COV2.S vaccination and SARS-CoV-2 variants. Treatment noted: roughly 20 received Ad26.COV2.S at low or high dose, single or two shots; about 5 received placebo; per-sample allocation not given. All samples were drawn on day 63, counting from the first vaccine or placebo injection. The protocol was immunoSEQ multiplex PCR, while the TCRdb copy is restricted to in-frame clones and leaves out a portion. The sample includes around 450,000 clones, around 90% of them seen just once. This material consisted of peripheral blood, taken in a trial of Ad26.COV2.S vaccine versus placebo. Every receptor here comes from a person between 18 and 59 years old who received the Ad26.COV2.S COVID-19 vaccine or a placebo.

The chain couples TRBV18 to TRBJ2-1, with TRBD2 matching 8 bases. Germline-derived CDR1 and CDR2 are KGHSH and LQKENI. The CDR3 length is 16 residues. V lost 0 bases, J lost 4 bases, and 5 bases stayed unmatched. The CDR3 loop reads CASSPPEREGYNEQFF. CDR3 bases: TGTGCCAGCTCACCACCTGAACGGGAGGGGTACAATGAGCAGTTCTTC.

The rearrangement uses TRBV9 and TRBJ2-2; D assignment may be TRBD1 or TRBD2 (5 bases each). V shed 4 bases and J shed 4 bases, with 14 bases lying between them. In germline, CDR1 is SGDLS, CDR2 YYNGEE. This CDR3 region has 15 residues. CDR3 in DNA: TGTGCCAGCAGCCGGGACCCGAAGGGCACCGGGGAGCTGTTTTTT. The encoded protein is CASSRDPKGTGELFF.

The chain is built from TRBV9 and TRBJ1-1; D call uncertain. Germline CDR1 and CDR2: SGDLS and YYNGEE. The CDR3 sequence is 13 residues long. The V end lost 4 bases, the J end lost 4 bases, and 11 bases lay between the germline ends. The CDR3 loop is CASSLSGVTEAFF. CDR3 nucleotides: TGTGCCAGCAGCCTAAGTGGGGTCACTGAAGCTTTCTTT. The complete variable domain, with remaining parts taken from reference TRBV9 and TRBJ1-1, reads DSGVTQTPKHLITATGQRVTLRCSPRSGDLSVYWYQQSLDQGLQFLIQYYNGEERAKGNILERFSAQQFPDLHSELNLSSLELGDSALYFCASSLSGVTEAFFGQGTRLTVV.

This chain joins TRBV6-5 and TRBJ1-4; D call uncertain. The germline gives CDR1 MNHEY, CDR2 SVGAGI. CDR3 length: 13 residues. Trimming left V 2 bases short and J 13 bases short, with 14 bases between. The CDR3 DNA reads TGTGCCAGCAGTTACACTCGCGGGGAACGACTGTTTTTT. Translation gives CASSYTRGERLFF.

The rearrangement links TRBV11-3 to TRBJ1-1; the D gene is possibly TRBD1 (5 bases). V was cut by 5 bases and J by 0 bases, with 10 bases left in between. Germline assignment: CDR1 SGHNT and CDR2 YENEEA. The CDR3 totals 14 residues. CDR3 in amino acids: CASSAGPVNTEAFF. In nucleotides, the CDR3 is TGTGCCAGCAGCGCGGGACCCGTGAACACTGAAGCTTTCTTT. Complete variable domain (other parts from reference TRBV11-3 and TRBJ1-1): EAGVVQSPRYKIIEKKQPVAFWCNPISGHNTLYWYLQNLGQGPELLIRYENEEAVDDSQLPKDRFSAERLKGVDSTLKIQPAELGDSAVYLCASSAGPVNTEAFFGQGTRLTVV.

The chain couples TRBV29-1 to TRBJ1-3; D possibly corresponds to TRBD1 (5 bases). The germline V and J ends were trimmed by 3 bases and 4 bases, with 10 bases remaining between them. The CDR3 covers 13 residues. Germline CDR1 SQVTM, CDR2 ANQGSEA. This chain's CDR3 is CSVDGAGGNTIYF. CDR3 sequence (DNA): TGCAGCGTTGATGGGGCAGGAGGAAACACCATATATTTT.

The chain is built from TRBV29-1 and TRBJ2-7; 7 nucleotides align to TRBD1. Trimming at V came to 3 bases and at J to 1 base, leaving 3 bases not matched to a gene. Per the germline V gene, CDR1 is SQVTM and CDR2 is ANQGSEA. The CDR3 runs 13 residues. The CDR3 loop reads CSVDGTESYEQYF. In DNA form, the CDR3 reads TGCAGCGTTGACGGGACAGAGTCCTACGAGCAGTACTTC.

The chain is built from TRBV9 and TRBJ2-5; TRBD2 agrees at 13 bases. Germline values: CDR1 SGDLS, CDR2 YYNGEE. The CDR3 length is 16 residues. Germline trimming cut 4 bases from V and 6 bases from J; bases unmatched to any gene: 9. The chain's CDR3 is CASSSGGLAGVQTQYF. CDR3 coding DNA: TGTGCCAGCAGCTCAGGAGGACTAGCGGGAGTTCAGACCCAGTACTTC.

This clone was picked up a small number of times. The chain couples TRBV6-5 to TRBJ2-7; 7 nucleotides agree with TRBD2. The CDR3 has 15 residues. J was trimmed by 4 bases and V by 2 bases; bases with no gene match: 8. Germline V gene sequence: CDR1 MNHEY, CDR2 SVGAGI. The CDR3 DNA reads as TGTGCCAGCAGTTACAAAGGCGGGAGCGGGTACGAGCAGTACTTC. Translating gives CASSYKGGSGYEQYF.

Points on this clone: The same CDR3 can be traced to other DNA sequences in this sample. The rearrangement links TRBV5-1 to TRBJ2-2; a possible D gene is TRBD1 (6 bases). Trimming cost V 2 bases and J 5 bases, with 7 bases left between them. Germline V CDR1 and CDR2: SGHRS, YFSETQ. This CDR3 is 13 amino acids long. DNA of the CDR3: TGCGCCAGCAGCTTACAGGGAACCGGGGAGCTGTTTTTT. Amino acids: CASSLQGTGELFF.

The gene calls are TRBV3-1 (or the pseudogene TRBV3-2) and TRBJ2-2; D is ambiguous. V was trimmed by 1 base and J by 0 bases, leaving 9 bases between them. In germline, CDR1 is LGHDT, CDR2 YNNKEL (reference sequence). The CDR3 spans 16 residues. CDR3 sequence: CASSQATPSNTGELFF. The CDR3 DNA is TGTGCCAGCAGCCAAGCGACCCCTTCGAACACCGGGGAGCTGTTTTTT.

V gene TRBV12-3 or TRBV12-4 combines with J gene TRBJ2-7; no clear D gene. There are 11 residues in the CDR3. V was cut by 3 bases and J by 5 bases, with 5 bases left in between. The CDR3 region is CASSLSDEQYF. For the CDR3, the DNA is TGTGCCAGCAGTTTGAGTGACGAGCAGTACTTC.

CDR3 DNA sequence: TGTGCCAGCAGCGACGGACAGAGTGACGACGAACTGAACACTGAAGCTTTCTTT. This gives the protein CASSDGQSDDELNTEAFF. The rearrangement links TRBV9 to TRBJ1-1; a possible D gene is TRBD1 (6 bases). V was shortened by 3 bases and J by 0 bases, with 21 bases between the two germline ends. The CDR3 runs 18 residues. CDR1 SGDLS and CDR2 YYNGEE come from the germline V gene.

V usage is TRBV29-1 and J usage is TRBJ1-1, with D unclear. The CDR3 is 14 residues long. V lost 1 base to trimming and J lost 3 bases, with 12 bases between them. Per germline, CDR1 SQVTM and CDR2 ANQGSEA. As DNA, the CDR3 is TGCAGCGTTGAAGTTCTGGGTTGGGACACTGAAGCTTTCTTT. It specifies CSVEVLGWDTEAFF.

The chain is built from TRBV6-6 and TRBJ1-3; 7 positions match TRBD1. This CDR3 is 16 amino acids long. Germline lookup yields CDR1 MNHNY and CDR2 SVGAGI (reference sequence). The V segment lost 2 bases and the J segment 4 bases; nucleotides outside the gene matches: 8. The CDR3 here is CASSYAQTGNGNTIYF. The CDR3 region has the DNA TGTGCCAGCAGTTACGCCCAGACAGGGAACGGAAACACCATATATTTT.

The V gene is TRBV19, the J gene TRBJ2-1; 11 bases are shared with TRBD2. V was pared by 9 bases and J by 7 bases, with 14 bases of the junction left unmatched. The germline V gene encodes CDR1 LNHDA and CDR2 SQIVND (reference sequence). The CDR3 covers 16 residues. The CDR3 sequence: CASREGTSGGGNEQFF. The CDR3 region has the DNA TGTGCCAGCCGCGAGGGCACTAGCGGGGGCGGGAATGAGCAGTTCTTC.

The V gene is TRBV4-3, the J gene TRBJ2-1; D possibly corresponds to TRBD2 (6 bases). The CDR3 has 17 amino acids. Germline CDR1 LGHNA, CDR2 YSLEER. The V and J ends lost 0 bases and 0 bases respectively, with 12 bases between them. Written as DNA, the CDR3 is TGCGCCAGCAGCCAAGATTTGGGGGGTACCTCCTACAATGAGCAGTTCTTC. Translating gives CASSQDLGGTSYNEQFF.

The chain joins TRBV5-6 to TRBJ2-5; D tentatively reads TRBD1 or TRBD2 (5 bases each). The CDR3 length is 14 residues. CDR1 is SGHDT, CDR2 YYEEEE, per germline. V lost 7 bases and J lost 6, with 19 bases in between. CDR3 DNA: TGTGCCAGCTTTAGGGGAGCGACAGACCAGACCCAGTACTTC. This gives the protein CASFRGATDQTQYF. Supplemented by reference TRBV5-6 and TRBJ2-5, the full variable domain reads DAGVTQSPTHLIKTRGQQVTLRCSPKSGHDTVSWYQQALGQGPQFIFQYYEEEERQRGNFPDRFSGHQFPNYSSELNVNALLLGDSALYLCASFRGATDQTQYFGPGTRLLVL.

The CDR3 loop reads CASSSISSGSFFEQFF. The CDR3 DNA sequence: TGCGCCAGCAGCTCCATCTCTAGCGGGAGTTTCTTTGAGCAGTTCTTC. The V call is TRBV4-3, the J call TRBJ2-1, with 10 bases identical to TRBD2. CDR3 length equals 16 residues. CDR1 is LGHNA and CDR2 is YSLEER in the germline V gene. J gave up 9 bases and V 5 bases, and 13 bases lay outside the gene matches.

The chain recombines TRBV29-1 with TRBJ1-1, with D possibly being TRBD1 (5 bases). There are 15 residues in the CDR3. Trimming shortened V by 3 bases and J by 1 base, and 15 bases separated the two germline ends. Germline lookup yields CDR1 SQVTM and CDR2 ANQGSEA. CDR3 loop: CSVDRSGTANTEAFF. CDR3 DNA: TGCAGCGTTGACCGGTCGGGGACGGCGAACACTGAAGCTTTCTTT.

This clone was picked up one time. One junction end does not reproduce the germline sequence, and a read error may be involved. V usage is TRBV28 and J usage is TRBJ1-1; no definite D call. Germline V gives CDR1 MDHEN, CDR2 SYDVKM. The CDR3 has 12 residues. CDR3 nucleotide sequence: TGTGCCAGCACCCCGAGGAACAGTGAAGCTTTCTTT. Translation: CASTPRNSEAFF.

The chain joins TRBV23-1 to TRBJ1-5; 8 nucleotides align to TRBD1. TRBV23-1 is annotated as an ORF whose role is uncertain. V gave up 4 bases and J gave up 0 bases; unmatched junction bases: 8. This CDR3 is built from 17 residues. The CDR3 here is CASSLGQGQNSNQPQHF. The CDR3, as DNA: TGCGCCAGCAGTCTCGGACAGGGCCAAAATAGCAATCAGCCCCAGCATTTT.

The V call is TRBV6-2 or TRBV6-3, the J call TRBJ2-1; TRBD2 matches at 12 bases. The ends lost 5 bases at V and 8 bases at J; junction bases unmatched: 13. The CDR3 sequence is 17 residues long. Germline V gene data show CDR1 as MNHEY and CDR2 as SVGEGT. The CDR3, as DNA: TGTGCCAGCAGTCTTCGGACTAGCGGGACAGTTTATGATGAGCAGTTCTTC. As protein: CASSLRTSGTVYDEQFF.

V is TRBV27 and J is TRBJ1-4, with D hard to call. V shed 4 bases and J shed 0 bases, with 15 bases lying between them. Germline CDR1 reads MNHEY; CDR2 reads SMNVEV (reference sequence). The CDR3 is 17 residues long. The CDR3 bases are TGTGCCAGCAGTTATACACTTTACAGTGCAACTAATGAAAAACTGTTTTTT. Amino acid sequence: CASSYTLYSATNEKLFF.

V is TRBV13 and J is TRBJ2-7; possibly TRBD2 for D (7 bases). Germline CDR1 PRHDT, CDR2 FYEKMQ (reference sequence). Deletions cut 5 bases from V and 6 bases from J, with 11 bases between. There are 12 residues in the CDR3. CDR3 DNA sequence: TGTGCCAGCAGCCCCGGGGGGCTCGAGCAGTACTTC. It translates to CASSPGGLEQYF.

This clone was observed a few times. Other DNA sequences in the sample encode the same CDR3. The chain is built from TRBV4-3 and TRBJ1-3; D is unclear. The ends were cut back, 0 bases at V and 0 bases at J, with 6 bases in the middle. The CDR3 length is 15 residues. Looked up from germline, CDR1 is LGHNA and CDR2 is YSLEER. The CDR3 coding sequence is TGCGCCAGCAGCCAAGACAGGAGCTCTGGAAACACCATATATTTT. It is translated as CASSQDRSSGNTIYF.

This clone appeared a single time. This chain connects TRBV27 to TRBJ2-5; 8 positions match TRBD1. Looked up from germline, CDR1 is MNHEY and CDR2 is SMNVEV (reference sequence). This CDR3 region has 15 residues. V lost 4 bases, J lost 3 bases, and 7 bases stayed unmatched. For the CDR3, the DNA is TGTGCCAGCAGTTCGCGCAGGGGGCCAGAAGAGACCCAGTACTTC. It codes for CASSSRRGPEETQYF.

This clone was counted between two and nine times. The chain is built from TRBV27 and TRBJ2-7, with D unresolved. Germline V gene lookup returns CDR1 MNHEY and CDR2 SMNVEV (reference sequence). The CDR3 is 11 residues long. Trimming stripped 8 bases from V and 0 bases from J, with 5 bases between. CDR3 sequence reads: CASGSSYEQYF. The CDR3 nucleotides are TGTGCCAGCGGATCCTCCTACGAGCAGTACTTC.

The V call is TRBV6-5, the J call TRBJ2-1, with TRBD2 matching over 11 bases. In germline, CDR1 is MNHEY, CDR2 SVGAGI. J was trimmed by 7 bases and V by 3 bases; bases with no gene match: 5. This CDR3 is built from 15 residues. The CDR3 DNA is TGTGCCAGCAGTTATGCTAGCGGGAGGTGGAATGAGCAGTTCTTC. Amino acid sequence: CASSYASGRWNEQFF.

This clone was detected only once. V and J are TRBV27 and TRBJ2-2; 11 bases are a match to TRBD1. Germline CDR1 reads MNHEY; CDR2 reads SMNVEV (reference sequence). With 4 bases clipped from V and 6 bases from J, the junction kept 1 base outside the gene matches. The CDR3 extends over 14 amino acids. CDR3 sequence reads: CASSWTGGAGELFF. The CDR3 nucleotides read TGTGCCAGCAGTTGGACAGGGGGCGCCGGGGAGCTGTTTTTT.